Included here is one T cell receptor (beta chain) sequence, with context. What it recognizes is unknown. The sample belongs to a study of beta chain features in type 1 diabetes. Study-wide background: Patients did not differ from healthy donors in age, gender or cell yield.

Expressed TCRB transcripts were sequenced because the entire RNA isolate underwent reverse transcription. Sequenced naive, central memory and regulatory T cell samples produced an average of about 3.57 million reads. Data came from immunoSEQ multiplex PCR; TCRdb stores just in-frame clones and leaves some out. The sample carries about 280,000 clones, approximately 15% recorded once. Germline V gene lookup returns CDR1 WSHSY and CDR2 SAAADI. The CDR3 is 13 residues long. V was clipped by 3 bases and J by 4 bases, with 10 bases between them. Study outcomes and limitations: The study found that naive, central memory and Treg TCRB repertoires appeared more similar in patients than in healthy donors. Shortening of TCRB CDR3s, moderate but significant, appeared in all four CD4+ subsets of Type 1 diabetes patients.

CD45RO/CCR7/CD25/CD127/CD95/CD27 staining was used to isolate CD4+ naive, central memory, regulatory and stem cell-like memory cells by sorting. The sequence derives from a man aged 18 to 35 with type 1 diabetes. The sequencing input was naive CD4+ T cells from blood. This chain uses TRBV10-2 with TRBJ2-7; D may be TRBD2 (5 bases). The CDR3 here is CASSDSWRYEQYF. Here the CDR3 DNA reads TGCGCCAGCAGTGACTCTTGGAGGTACGAGCAGTACTTC.